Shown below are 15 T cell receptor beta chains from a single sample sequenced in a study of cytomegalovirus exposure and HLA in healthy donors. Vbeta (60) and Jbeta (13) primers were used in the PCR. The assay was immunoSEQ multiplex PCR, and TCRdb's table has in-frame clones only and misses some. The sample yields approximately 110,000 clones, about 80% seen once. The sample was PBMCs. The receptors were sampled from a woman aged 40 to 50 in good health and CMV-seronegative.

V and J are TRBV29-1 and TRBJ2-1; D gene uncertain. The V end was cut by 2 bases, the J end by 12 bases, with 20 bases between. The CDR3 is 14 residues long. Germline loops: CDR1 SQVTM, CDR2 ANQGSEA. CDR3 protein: CSVEMTQVGLRQFF. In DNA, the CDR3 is TGCAGCGTTGAAATGACCCAGGTCGGATTAAGGCAGTTCTTC.

The CDR3 bases are TGCGCCAGCAGCTTGGAGCCCAGGGGATCGCAGTATTTT. This encodes CASSLEPRGSQYF. The chain carries TRBV5-1 and TRBJ2-3, with a possible D match to TRBD1 (6 bases). CDR1 and CDR2 from the germline V gene are SGHRS and YFSETQ. V was clipped by 0 bases and J by 10 bases, with 12 bases between them. The CDR3 has 13 amino acids.

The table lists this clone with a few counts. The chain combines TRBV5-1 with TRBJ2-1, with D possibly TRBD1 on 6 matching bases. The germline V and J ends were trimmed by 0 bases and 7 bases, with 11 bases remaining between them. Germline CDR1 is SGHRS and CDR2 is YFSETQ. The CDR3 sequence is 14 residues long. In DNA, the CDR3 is TGCGCCAGCAGCTTGGACGTTAGGGGGAATGAGCAGTTCTTC. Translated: CASSLDVRGNEQFF.

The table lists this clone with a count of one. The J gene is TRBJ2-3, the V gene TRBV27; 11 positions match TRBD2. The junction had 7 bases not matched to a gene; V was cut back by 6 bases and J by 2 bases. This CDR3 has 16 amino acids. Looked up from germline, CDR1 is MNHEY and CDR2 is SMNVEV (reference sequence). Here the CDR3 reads CASRALAGDYTDTQYF. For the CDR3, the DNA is TGTGCCAGCAGGGCACTAGCGGGGGACTACACAGATACGCAGTATTTT.

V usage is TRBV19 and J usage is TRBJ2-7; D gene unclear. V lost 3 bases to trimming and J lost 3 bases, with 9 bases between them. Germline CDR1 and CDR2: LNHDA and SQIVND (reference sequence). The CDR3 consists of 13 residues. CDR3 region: CASSMRIGYEQYF. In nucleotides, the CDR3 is TGTGCCAGTAGTATGAGGATCGGCTACGAGCAGTACTTC. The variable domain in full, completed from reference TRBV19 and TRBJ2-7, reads DGGITQSPKYLFRKEGQNVTLSCEQNLNHDAMYWYRQDPGQGLRLIYYSQIVNDFQKGDIAEGYSVSREKKESFPLTVTSAQKNPTAFYLCASSMRIGYEQYFGPGTRLTVT.

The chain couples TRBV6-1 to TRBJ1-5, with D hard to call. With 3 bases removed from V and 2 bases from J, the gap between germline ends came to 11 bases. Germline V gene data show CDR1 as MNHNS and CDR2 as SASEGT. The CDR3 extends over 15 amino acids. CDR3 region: CASSESEEGNQPQHF. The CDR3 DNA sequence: TGTGCCAGCAGTGAGTCAGAGGAGGGCAATCAGCCCCAGCATTTT.

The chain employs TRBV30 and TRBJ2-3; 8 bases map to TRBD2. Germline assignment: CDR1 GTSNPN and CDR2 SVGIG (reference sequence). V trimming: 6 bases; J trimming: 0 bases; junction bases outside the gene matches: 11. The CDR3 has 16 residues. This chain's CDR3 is CACNSGEGGSTDTQYF. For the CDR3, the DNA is TGTGCCTGCAATAGCGGGGAGGGGGGAAGCACAGATACGCAGTATTTT.

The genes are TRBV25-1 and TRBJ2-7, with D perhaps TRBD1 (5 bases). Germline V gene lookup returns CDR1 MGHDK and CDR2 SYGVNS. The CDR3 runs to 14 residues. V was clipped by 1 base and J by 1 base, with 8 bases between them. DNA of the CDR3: TGTGCCAGCAGTGAATTTAGGGGTTCCTACGAGCAGTACTTC. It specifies CASSEFRGSYEQYF.

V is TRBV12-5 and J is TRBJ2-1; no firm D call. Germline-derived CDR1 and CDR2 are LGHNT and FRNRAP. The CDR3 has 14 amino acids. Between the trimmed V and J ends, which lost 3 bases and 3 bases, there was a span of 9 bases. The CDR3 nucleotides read TGTGCTAGTGGTTTAACAGACCTCTACAATGAGCAGTTCTTC. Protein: CASGLTDLYNEQFF.

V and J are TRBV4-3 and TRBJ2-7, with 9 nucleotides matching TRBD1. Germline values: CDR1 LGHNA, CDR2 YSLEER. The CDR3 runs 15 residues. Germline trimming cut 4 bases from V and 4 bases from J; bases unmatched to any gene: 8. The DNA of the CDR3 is TGCGCCAGCAGCCGATTACAGGGGGCGCGGTACGAGCAGTACTTC. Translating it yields CASSRLQGARYEQYF.

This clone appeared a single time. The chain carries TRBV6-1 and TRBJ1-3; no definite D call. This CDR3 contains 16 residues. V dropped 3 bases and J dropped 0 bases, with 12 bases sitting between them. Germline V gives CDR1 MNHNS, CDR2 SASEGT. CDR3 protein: CASSDKTTGSGNTIYF. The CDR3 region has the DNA TGTGCCAGCAGTGACAAGACAACTGGCTCTGGAAACACCATATATTTT.

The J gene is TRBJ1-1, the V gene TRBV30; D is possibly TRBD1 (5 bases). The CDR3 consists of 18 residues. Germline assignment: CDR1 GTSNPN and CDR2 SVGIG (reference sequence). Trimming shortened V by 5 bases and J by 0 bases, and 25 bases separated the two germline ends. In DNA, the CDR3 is TGTGCCTGGCTTGTGGGAAGAAAAGGAGGGGTCCTGAACACTGAAGCTTTCTTT. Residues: CAWLVGRKGGVLNTEAFF.

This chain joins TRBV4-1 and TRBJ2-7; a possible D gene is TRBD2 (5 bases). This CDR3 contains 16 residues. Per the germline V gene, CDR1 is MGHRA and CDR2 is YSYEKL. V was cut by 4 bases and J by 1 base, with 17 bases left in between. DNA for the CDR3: TGCGCCAGCAGCCGAGGGCTGACTTCTCAATCCTACGAGCAGTACTTC. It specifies CASSRGLTSQSYEQYF.

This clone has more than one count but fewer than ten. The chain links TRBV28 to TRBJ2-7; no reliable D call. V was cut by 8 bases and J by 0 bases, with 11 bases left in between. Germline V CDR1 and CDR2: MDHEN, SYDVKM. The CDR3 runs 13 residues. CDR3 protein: CASGPRSSYEQYF. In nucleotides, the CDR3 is TGTGCCAGCGGCCCTCGAAGCTCCTACGAGCAGTACTTC. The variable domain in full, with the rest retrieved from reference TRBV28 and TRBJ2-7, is DVKVTQSSRYLVKRTGEKVFLECVQDMDHENMFWYRQDPGLGLRLIYFSYDVKMKEKGDIPEGYSVSREKKERFSLILESASTNQTSMYLCASGPRSSYEQYFGPGTRLTVT.

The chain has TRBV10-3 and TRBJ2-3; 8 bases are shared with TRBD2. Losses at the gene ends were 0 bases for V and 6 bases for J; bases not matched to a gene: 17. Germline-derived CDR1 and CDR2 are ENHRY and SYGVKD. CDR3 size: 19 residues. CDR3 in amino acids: CAISESAPQGAGGRDTQYF. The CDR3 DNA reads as TGTGCCATCAGTGAGTCGGCTCCCCAGGGCGCGGGGGGTCGGGATACGCAGTATTTT.